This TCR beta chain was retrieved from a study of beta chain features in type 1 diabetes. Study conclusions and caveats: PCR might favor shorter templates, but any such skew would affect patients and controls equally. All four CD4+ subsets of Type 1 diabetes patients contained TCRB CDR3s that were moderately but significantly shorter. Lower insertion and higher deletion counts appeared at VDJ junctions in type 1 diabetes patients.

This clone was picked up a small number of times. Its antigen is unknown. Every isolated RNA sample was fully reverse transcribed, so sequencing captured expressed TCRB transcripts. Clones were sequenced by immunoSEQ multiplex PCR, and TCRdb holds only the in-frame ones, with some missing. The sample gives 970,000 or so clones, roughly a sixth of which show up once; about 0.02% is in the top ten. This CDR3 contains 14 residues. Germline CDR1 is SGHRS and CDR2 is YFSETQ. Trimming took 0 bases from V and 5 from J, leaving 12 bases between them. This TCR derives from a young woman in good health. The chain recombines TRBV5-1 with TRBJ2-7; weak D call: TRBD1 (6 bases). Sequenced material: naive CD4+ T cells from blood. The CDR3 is CASSLGAGANEQYF. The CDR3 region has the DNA TGCGCCAGCAGCTTGGGGGCAGGGGCTAACGAGCAGTACTTC.